This TCR beta chain was profiled in a study of control samples from healthy donors and cancer patients. This table comes from immunoSEQ multiplex PCR, and its TCRdb copy is limited to in-frame clones, with some not included. The sample lists about 190,000 clones; 91% were seen once. The CDR3 has 16 residues. The ends were cut back, 4 bases at V and 2 bases at J, with 15 bases in the middle. Per germline, CDR1 SGHAT and CDR2 FQNNGV. The chain carries TRBV11-2 and TRBJ1-3; no clear D gene. The sequence was obtained from a man aged 25-45 years in good health. The sequenced material came from blood. CDR3 protein: CASSSRYGFAGNTIYF. The CDR3 coding sequence is TGTGCCAGCAGCTCACGCTACGGGTTTGCTGGAAACACCATATATTTT. The full variable domain, with the rest looked up from reference TRBV11-2 and TRBJ1-3, is EAGVAQSPRYKIIEKRQSVAFWCNPISGHATLYWYQQILGQGPKLLIQFQNNGVVDDSQLPKDRFSAERLKGVDSTLKIQPAKLEDSAVYLCASSSRYGFAGNTIYFGEGSWLTVV.